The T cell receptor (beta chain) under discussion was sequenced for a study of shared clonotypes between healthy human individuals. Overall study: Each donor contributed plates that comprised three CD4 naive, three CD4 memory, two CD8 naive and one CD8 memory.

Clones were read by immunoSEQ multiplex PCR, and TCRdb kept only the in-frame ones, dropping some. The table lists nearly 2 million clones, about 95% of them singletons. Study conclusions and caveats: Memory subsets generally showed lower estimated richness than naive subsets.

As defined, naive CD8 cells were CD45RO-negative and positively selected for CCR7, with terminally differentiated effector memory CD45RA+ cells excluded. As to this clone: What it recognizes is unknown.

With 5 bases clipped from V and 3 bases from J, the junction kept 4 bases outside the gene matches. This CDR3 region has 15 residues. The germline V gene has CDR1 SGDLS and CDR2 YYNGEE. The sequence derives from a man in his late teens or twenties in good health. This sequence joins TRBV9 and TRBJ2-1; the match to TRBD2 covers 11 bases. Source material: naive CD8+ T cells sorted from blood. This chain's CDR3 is CASSPSGRSYNEQFF. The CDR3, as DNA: TGTGCCAGCAGTCCTAGCGGGAGGAGCTACAATGAGCAGTTCTTC.